In its sample, the clone carrying this T cell receptor beta chain was seen a few times. This CDR3 is 14 amino acids long. V was pared by 4 bases and J by 4 bases, with 9 bases of the junction left unmatched. Germline assignment: CDR1 DFQATT and CDR2 SNEGSKA (reference sequence). The data were obtained in a study of T cells in Graves' hyperthyroidism and ophthalmopathy. Amplified regions were TCR beta CDR3 sequences from RNA transcripts. The primer set for the first-round RT-PCR of the TCR CDR3 was HTBI. TCRdb passed the multiplex PCR reads through MiXCR, listing each CDR3 protein once. The repertoire holds about 720,000 distinct CDR3 sequences, less than 20% seen once, with 8.4% in the top ten. Clinical symptoms, serum thyroxine and TRAb, thyroid ultrasound and orbital computed tomography together formed the diagnostic basis.

What was sequenced was blood. The receptor comes from a man younger than 30 with Graves' hyperthyroidism. The chain couples TRBV20-1 to TRBJ1-1, with 7 bases matching TRBD1. The CDR3 reads CSATPSTGITEAFF. CDR3 coding DNA: TGCAGTGCTACCCCTTCGACAGGGATCACTGAAGCTTTCTTT.